Listed here are 24 T cell receptor beta chains from one sample, sequenced in a study of T cell responses to AZD1222 COVID-19 vaccine (dated by TCRdb to about 2021). The library was generated by the immunoSEQ multiplex PCR assay. TCRdb re-hosts the immuneACCESS table, in-frame sequences only. Its copies lack some clones; in the studies checked, an unresolved V gene accounts for under half of them, and the cause for the rest is not known. Counted in this sample were some 170,000 clones; approximately 88% of them appeared once. The top ten clonotypes cover 1.5% to 2% of the sample. The time point label on this specimen signifies: baseline before first vaccination. This material consisted of peripheral blood, taken on day 0 of AZD1222 vaccination. The receptors here all came from an adult in good health.

The V and J genes are TRBV19 and TRBJ1-1; D remains ambiguous. Germline loops: CDR1 LNHDA, CDR2 SQIVND (reference sequence). V shed 2 bases and J shed 3 bases, with 7 bases lying between them. The CDR3 length is 13 residues. The CDR3 nucleotides are TGTGCCAGTAGTATACGGGTAGACACTGAAGCTTTCTTT. Encoded protein: CASSIRVDTEAFF. Drawing the rest from reference TRBV19 and TRBJ1-1, the complete variable domain is DGGITQSPKYLFRKEGQNVTLSCEQNLNHDAMYWYRQDPGQGLRLIYYSQIVNDFQKGDIAEGYSVSREKKESFPLTVTSAQKNPTAFYLCASSIRVDTEAFFGQGTRLTVV.

This rearrangement joins TRBV4-1 to TRBJ2-1; 7 positions agree with TRBD2. V was clipped by 0 bases and J by 2 bases; unmatched bases: 4. This CDR3 comprises 16 residues. CDR1 MGHRA and CDR2 YSYEKL come from the germline V gene. Here the CDR3 DNA reads TGCGCCAGCAGCCAAGATTCCGCGGGGGCCTACAATGAGCAGTTCTTC. Protein: CASSQDSAGAYNEQFF.

This rearrangement joins TRBV27 to TRBJ2-7; tentatively, D is TRBD2 (6 bases). With 3 bases removed from V and 2 bases from J, the gap between germline ends came to 11 bases. The CDR3 runs to 14 residues. CDR1 is MNHEY and CDR2 is SMNVEV in the germline V gene (reference sequence). The CDR3: CASSFGTHPYEQYF. CDR3 nucleotides: TGTGCCAGCAGTTTCGGGACTCACCCCTACGAGCAGTACTTC.

This sequence joins TRBV14 and TRBJ2-5; perhaps TRBD2 as D (6 bases). Trimming took off 4 bases at V and 2 bases at J, with 11 bases between the two ends. Germline V lookup: CDR1 SGHDN, CDR2 FVKESK. The CDR3 is made up of 14 amino acids. The chain's CDR3 is CASSRFSGQETQYF. DNA for the CDR3: TGTGCCAGCAGCCGGTTTAGCGGTCAAGAGACCCAGTACTTC.

In nucleotides, the CDR3 is TGCGCCAGCAGTGAGTCAATAGTCTACGAGCAGTACGTC. Encoded protein: CASSESIVYEQYV. The chain couples TRBV10-2 to TRBJ2-7; D not resolved. CDR3 length equals 13 residues. Trimming left V 0 bases short and J 3 bases short, with 6 bases between. Germline lookup yields CDR1 WSHSY and CDR2 SAAADI.

The chain combines TRBV13 with TRBJ1-1, with D unclear. Between the trimmed V and J ends, which lost 5 bases and 1 base, there was a span of 11 bases. The CDR3 runs 14 residues. CDR1 and CDR2 from the germline V gene are PRHDT and FYEKMQ (reference sequence). Here the CDR3 DNA reads TGTGCCAGCAGCCCGGGCACAGAGAACACTGAAGCTTTCTTT. This translates into CASSPGTENTEAFF. The complete variable domain, with remaining parts taken from reference TRBV13 and TRBJ1-1, reads AAGVIQSPRHLIKEKRETATLKCYPIPRHDTVYWYQQGPGQDPQFLISFYEKMQSDKGSIPDRFSAQQFSDYHSELNMSSLELGDSALYFCASSPGTENTEAFFGQGTRLTVV.

The chain links TRBV19 to TRBJ2-2; 7 bases line up with TRBD2. V was pared by 10 bases and J by 4 bases, with 9 bases of the junction left unmatched. The CDR3 totals 14 residues. Per germline, CDR1 LNHDA and CDR2 SQIVND (reference sequence). The CDR3 DNA follows: TGTGCCACTACGACGGGGGGTGGCACCGGGGAGCTGTTTTTT. It is translated as CATTTGGGTGELFF.

The chain joins TRBV25-1 to TRBJ2-2, with D possibly being TRBD2 (6 bases). Germline CDR1 MGHDK, CDR2 SYGVNS. Trimming removed 3 bases at V and 4 bases at J, with 12 bases between. CDR3 length equals 15 residues. Here the CDR3 reads CASSEGTWGTGELFF. In DNA, the CDR3 is TGTGCCAGCAGTGAGGGGACTTGGGGCACCGGGGAGCTGTTTTTT.

J is TRBJ1-1 and V is TRBV7-9; the D gene is possibly TRBD1 (6 bases). Trimming took 3 bases from V and 4 from J, leaving 15 bases between them. CDR3 length: 15 residues. Germline loops: CDR1 SEHNR, CDR2 FQNEAQ (reference sequence). The CDR3 loop is CASSLETGLGTEAFF. The CDR3 DNA reads TGTGCCAGCAGCTTGGAGACAGGATTGGGCACTGAAGCTTTCTTT.

The CDR3 nucleotides are TGTGCCAGTAGTACCGGTGGACTCGTCTTTGAAAAACTGTTTTTT. Encoded protein: CASSTGGLVFEKLFF. This chain joins TRBV19 and TRBJ1-4, with D hard to call. The V gene lost 4 bases and the J gene lost 7 bases, with 16 bases spanning the gap. Germline V gene data show CDR1 as LNHDA and CDR2 as SQIVND (reference sequence). CDR3 length equals 15 residues.

A few counts support this clone. J is TRBJ2-2 and V is TRBV3-1 (or the pseudogene TRBV3-2); 13 bases fit TRBD2. Germline values: CDR1 LGHDT, CDR2 YNNKEL (reference sequence). The junction had 7 bases not matched to a gene; V was cut back by 4 bases and J by 8 bases. CDR3 length: 16 amino acids. In DNA form, the CDR3 reads TGTGCCAGCAGCCCTAGGACTAGCGGGAGCGGTGGGGAGCTGTTTTTT. Residues: CASSPRTSGSGGELFF.

This chain connects TRBV19 to TRBJ1-2; 7 positions match TRBD1. The CDR3 totals 16 residues. The germline V gene has CDR1 LNHDA and CDR2 SQIVND (reference sequence). J gave up 4 bases and V 4 bases, and 12 bases lay outside the gene matches. DNA for the CDR3: TGTGCCAGTAGTAAGACCCGGTCGACAGGGACCTATGGCTACACCTTC. It is translated as CASSKTRSTGTYGYTF.

The V gene is TRBV10-3, the J gene TRBJ1-3; D is unclear. This CDR3 is 15 amino acids long. Germline values: CDR1 ENHRY, CDR2 SYGVKD. The ends were cut back, 10 bases at V and 0 bases at J, with 16 bases in the middle. In nucleotides, the CDR3 is TGTGCCACCGCCGCGGTGATCATCTCTGGAAACACCATATATTTT. Translation gives CATAAVIISGNTIYF.

There are a few counts of this clone. V gene TRBV27 combines with J gene TRBJ1-6; tentatively, D is TRBD1 (6 bases). Looked up from germline, CDR1 is MNHEY and CDR2 is SMNVEV (reference sequence). Deletions cut 3 bases from V and 7 bases from J, with 10 bases between. The CDR3 is 14 amino acids. The DNA of the CDR3 is TGTGCCAGCAGTTTTGCAACAGGGAATTCACCCCTCCACTTT. It codes for CASSFATGNSPLHF.

The chain recombines TRBV19 with TRBJ2-2, with TRBD1 as a possible D gene (5 bases). The V and J ends lost 5 bases and 2 bases respectively, with 9 bases between them. From germline, CDR1 is LNHDA and CDR2 SQIVND (reference sequence). The length of the CDR3 is 14 residues. The CDR3 spells CASSVQVNTGELFF. CDR3 bases: TGTGCCAGTAGTGTACAGGTCAACACCGGGGAGCTGTTTTTT.

The table lists this clone with a few counts. The chain is built from TRBV18 and TRBJ1-6, with D uncertain. The CDR3 sequence is 15 residues long. CDR1 is KGHSH, CDR2 LQKENI, per germline. V lost 6 bases and J lost 7, with 16 bases in between. CDR3 residues: CASSPPGGANSPLHF. DNA for the CDR3: TGTGCCAGCTCGCCTCCGGGAGGTGCGAATTCACCCCTCCACTTT. Combining the CDR3 with reference TRBV18 and TRBJ1-6 gives the whole variable domain NAGVMQNPRHLVRRRGQEARLRCSPMKGHSHVYWYRQLPEEGLKFMVYLQKENIIDESGMPKERFSAEFPKEGPSILRIQQVVRGDSAAYFCASSPPGGANSPLHFGNGTRLTVT.

The chain recombines TRBV19 with TRBJ2-5; D is unresolved. Trimming removed 0 bases at V and 5 bases at J, with 1 base between. The CDR3 loop spans 11 amino acids. Per the germline V gene, CDR1 is LNHDA and CDR2 is SQIVND (reference sequence). The CDR3 region is CASSIDETQYF. Here the CDR3 DNA reads TGTGCCAGTAGTATAGACGAGACCCAGTACTTC.

The rearrangement uses TRBV7-6 and TRBJ1-5, with 7 bases that match TRBD1. Germline V gene sequence: CDR1 SGHVS, CDR2 FNYEAQ. The CDR3 is 18 amino acids. The ends lost 4 bases at V and 1 base at J; junction bases unmatched: 13. CDR3 region: CASSSTGGQGGSNQPQHF. The CDR3 nucleotides read TGTGCCAGCAGCTCGACCGGGGGGCAGGGGGGGAGCAATCAGCCCCAGCATTTT.

The chain joins TRBV7-9 to TRBJ1-5, with a tentative D call TRBD1 (5 bases). Trimming cost V 5 bases and J 6 bases, with 14 bases left between them. Germline lookup yields CDR1 SEHNR and CDR2 FQNEAQ (reference sequence). The CDR3 spans 14 residues. The CDR3 region has the DNA TGTGCCAGCAGCACGCGCGGGGCTAGTCAGCCCCAGCATTTT. Its translation: CASSTRGASQPQHF.

The V and J genes are TRBV29-1 and TRBJ2-7; maybe TRBD2 (6 bases). Per the germline V gene, CDR1 is SQVTM and CDR2 is ANQGSEA. The V gene lost 4 bases and the J gene lost 3 bases, with 13 bases spanning the gap. The CDR3 totals 13 residues. In DNA, the CDR3 is TGCAGCGTTGTCCTAGCGCAGAGCTACGAGCAGTACTTC. Amino acids: CSVVLAQSYEQYF.

The chain couples TRBV9 to TRBJ2-2; no definite D call. Germline CDR1 reads SGDLS; CDR2 reads YYNGEE. The CDR3 is 15 amino acids. V was shortened by 0 bases and J by 2 bases, with 8 bases between the two germline ends. The CDR3 DNA reads TGTGCCAGCAGCGTAGTAGGATCCAACACCGGGGAGCTGTTTTTT. Amino acids: CASSVVGSNTGELFF.

The genes are TRBV14 and TRBJ2-7; no clear D. This CDR3 has 15 amino acids. V gave up 0 bases and J gave up 2 bases, with 11 bases separating them. CDR1 and CDR2 from the germline V gene are SGHDN and FVKESK. This CDR3 reads CASSQELGSAYEQYF. In DNA form, the CDR3 reads TGTGCCAGCAGCCAAGAATTAGGATCAGCCTACGAGCAGTACTTC.

The chain carries TRBV5-5 and TRBJ1-2; 7 bases are shared with TRBD1. This CDR3 is 14 amino acids long. Losses at the gene ends were 5 bases for V and 2 bases for J; bases not matched to a gene: 6. Germline V gene data show CDR1 as SGHKS and CDR2 as YYEKEE (reference sequence). CDR3 in amino acids: CASSRDSGNYGYTF. DNA of the CDR3: TGTGCCAGCAGTCGGGACAGTGGAAACTATGGCTACACCTTC.

The rearrangement uses TRBV3-1 (or the pseudogene TRBV3-2) and TRBJ1-1, with D hard to call. Germline CDR1 and CDR2: LGHDT and YNNKEL (reference sequence). The CDR3 is made up of 12 amino acids. Trimming stripped 5 bases from V and 6 bases from J, with 10 bases between. The CDR3 DNA follows: TGTGCCAGCAGCGAGGAAAGGGCTGAAGCTTTCTTT. Translating it yields CASSEERAEAFF.